This T cell receptor beta chain was recovered during a study of blood T cell repertoires in COVID-19. Study-wide context: The origin of the acute and convalescent COVID-19 samples was the United States, Italy and Spain. The cDNA or gDNA used as material had been derived from T cells, B-cell-depleted T cells, or PBMCs.

CDR3 length equals 15 residues. CDR1 is KGHSH and CDR2 is LQKENI in the germline V gene. V dropped 3 bases and J dropped 5; count of bases not matched to a gene: 4. Original processing methods: Reference gene primer amplification gave nucleated cell count estimates. Only in-frame clones appear in the TCRdb table, and some are missing; sequencing was by immunoSEQ multiplex PCR. V and J calls plus clone size are reproduced from that table; the DNA served to infer D and trimming. Of 70,000 to 100,000 clones listed, roughly 78% are singletons. The chain employs TRBV18 and TRBJ1-4, with 9 bases fitting TRBD1. This clonotype was obtained from a man in his fifties or sixties with active or convalescent COVID-19. What was sequenced was peripheral blood. The CDR3 DNA reads as TGTGCCAGCTCACCGGACAGGGGCCTCAATGAAAAACTGTTTTTT. As protein: CASSPDRGLNEKLFF.